This T cell receptor beta chain came from a study of technical replicates of blood from a few donors. Here immunoSEQ multiplex PCR was the method, and the copy in TCRdb shows in-frame clones only, minus some. The repertoire holds about 98,000 clones, with under 97% as singletons. The V end was cut by 1 base, the J end by 5 bases, with 11 bases between. The CDR3 consists of 14 residues. Looked up from germline, CDR1 is SGHVS and CDR2 is FQNEAQ. The sequencing input was T cells isolated from PBMCs. The chain has TRBV7-8 and TRBJ1-1; possibly TRBD1 for D (6 bases). The TCR was taken from a human donor in good health. The CDR3 spells CASSLGGGMTEAFF. The DNA for the CDR3 is TGTGCCAGCAGCTTAGGCGGGGGCATGACTGAAGCTTTCTTT.